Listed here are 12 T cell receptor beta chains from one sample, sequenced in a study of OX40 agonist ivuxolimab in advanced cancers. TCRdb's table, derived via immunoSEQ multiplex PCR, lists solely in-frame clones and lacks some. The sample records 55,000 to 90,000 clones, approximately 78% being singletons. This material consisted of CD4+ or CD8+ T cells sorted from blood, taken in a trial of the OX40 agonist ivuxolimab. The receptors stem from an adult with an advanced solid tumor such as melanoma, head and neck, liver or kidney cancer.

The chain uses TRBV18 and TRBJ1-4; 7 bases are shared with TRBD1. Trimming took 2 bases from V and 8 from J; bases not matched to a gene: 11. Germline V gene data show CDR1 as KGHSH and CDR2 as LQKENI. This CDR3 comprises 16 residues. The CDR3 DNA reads TGTGCCAGCTCACCAAAGGGGACAGCCCGACCGGAAAAACTGTTTTTT. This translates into CASSPKGTARPEKLFF.

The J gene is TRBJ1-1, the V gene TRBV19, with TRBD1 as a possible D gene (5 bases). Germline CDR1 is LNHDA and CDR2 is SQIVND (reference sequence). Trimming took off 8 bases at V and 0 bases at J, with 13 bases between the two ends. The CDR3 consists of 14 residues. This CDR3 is CASRRGDVNTEAFF. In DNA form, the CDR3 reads TGTGCCAGTCGCAGAGGGGATGTGAACACTGAAGCTTTCTTT.

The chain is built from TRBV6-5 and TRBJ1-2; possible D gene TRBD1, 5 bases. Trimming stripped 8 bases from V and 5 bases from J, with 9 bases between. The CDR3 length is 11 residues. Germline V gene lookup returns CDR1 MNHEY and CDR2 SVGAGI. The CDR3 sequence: CASRRGYGYTF. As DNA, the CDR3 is TGTGCCAGCCGTAGGGGATATGGCTACACCTTC.

The CDR3 region has the DNA TGTGCCAGCAGGAAACAGGGGGTTGTCTACGAGCAGTACTTC. This codes for CASRKQGVVYEQYF. The chain uses TRBV28 and TRBJ2-7, with TRBD1 matching 8 bases. The trim removed 6 bases at V and 3 bases at J, leaving 7 bases unmatched. This CDR3 region has 14 residues. Germline CDR1 is MDHEN and CDR2 is SYDVKM.

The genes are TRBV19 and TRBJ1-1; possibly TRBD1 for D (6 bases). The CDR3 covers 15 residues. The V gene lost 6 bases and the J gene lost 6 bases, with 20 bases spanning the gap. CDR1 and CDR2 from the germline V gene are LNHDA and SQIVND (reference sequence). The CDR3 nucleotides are TGTGCCAGTAGCGCCCCCGGACAGTTGGGCGCTGAAGCTTTCTTT. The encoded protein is CASSAPGQLGAEAFF.

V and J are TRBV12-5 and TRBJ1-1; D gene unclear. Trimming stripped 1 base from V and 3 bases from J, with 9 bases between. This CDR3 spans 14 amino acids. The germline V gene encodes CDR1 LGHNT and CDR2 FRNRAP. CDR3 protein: CASGLDRLDTEAFF. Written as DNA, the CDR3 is TGTGCTAGTGGTTTGGATCGATTGGACACTGAAGCTTTCTTT.

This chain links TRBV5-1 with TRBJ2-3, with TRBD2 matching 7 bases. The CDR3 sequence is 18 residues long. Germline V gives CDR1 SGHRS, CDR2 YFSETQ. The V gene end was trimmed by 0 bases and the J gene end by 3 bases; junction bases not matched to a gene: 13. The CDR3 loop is CASSLDPGVAGVTDTQYF. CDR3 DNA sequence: TGCGCCAGCAGCTTGGATCCTGGAGTCGCGGGGGTTACAGATACGCAGTATTTT.

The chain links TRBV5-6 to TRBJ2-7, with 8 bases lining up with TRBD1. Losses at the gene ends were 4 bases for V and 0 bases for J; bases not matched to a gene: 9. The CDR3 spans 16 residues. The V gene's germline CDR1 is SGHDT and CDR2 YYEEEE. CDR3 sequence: CASSPPGQENSYEQYF. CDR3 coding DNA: TGTGCCAGCAGCCCGCCGGGACAGGAAAACTCCTACGAGCAGTACTTC. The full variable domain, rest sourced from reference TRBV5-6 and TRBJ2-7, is DAGVTQSPTHLIKTRGQQVTLRCSPKSGHDTVSWYQQALGQGPQFIFQYYEEEERQRGNFPDRFSGHQFPNYSSELNVNALLLGDSALYLCASSPPGQENSYEQYFGPGTRLTVT.

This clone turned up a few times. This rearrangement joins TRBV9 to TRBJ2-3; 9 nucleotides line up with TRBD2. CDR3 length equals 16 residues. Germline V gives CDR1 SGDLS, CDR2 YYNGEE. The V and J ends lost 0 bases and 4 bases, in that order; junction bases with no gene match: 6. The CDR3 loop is CASSVDFSGGADTQYF. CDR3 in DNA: TGTGCCAGCAGCGTAGACTTTAGCGGGGGAGCAGATACGCAGTATTTT. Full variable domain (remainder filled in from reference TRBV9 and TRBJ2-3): DSGVTQTPKHLITATGQRVTLRCSPRSGDLSVYWYQQSLDQGLQFLIQYYNGEERAKGNILERFSAQQFPDLHSELNLSSLELGDSALYFCASSVDFSGGADTQYFGPGTRLTVL.

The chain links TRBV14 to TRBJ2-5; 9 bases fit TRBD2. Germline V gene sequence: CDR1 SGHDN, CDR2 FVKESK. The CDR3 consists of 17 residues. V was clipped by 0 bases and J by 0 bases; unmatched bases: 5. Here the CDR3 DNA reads TGTGCCAGCAGCCAAGATATGAAGCGGGGGGACCAAGAGACCCAGTACTTC. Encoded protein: CASSQDMKRGDQETQYF.

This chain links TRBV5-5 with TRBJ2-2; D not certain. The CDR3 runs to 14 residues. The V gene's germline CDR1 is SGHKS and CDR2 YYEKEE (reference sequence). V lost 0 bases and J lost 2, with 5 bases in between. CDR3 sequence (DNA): TGTGCCAGCAGCTTGGACGTTAACACCGGGGAGCTGTTTTTT. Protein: CASSLDVNTGELFF.

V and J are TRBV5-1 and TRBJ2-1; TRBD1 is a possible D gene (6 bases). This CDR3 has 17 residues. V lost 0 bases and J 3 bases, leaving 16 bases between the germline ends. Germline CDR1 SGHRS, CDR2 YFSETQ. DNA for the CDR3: TGCGCCAGCAGCTTGGCACAGGGAACGGGGCTCTACAATGAGCAGTTCTTC. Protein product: CASSLAQGTGLYNEQFF.